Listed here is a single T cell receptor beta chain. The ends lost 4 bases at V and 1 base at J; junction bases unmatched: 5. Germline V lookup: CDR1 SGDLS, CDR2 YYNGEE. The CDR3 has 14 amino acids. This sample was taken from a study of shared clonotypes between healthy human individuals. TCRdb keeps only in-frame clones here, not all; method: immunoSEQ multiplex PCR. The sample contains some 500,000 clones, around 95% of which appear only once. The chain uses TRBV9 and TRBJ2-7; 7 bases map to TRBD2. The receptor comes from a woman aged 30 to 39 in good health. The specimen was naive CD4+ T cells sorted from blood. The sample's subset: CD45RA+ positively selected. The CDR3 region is CASSTTSESYEQYF. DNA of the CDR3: TGTGCCAGCAGCACCACTAGCGAATCCTACGAGCAGTACTTC. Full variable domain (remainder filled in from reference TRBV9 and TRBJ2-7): DSGVTQTPKHLITATGQRVTLRCSPRSGDLSVYWYQQSLDQGLQFLIQYYNGEERAKGNILERFSAQQFPDLHSELNLSSLELGDSALYFCASSTTSESYEQYFGPGTRLTVT.